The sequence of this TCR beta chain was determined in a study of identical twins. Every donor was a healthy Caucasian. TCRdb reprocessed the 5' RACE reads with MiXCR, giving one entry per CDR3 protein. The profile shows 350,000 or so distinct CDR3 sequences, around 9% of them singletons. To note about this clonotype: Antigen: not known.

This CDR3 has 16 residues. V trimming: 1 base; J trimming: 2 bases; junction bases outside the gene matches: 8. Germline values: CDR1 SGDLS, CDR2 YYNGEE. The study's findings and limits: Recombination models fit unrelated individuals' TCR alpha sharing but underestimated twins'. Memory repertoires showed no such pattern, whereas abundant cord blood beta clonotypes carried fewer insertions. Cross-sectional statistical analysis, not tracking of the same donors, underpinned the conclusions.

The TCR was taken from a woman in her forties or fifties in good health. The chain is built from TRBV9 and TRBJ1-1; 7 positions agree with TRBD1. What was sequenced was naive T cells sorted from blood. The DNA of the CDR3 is TGTGCCAGCAGCGTATCGTCAGACAGGGCTAACACTGAAGCTTTCTTT. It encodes CASSVSSDRANTEAFF.